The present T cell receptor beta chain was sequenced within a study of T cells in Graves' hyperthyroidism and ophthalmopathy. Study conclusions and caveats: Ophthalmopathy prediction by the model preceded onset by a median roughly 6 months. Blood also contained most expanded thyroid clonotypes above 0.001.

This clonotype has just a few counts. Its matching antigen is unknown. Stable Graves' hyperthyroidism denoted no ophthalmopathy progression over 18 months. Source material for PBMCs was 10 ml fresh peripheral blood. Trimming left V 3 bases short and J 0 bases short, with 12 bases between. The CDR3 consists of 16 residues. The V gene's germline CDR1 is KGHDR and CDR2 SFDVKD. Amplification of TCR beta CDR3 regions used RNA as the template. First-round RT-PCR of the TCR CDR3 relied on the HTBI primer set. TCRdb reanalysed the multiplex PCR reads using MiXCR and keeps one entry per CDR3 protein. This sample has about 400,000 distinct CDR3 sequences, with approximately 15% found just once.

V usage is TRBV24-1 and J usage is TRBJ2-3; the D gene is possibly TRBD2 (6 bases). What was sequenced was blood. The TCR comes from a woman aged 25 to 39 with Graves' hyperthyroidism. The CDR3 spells CATSDPLAGSTDTQYF. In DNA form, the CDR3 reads TGTGCCACCAGTGATCCCTTGGCGGGGAGCACAGATACGCAGTATTTT.